This T cell receptor (beta chain) was sequenced for a study of shared clonotypes between healthy human individuals. TCRdb's table, derived via immunoSEQ multiplex PCR, lists solely in-frame clones and lacks some. The profile shows about 2 million clones, about 95% of them singletons. In germline, CDR1 is LNHDA, CDR2 SQIVND (reference sequence). The CDR3 runs 14 residues. Trimming removed 7 bases at V and 8 bases at J, with 18 bases between. Terminally differentiated effector memory CD45RA+ cells were left out of the naive CD8 fraction, which was CD45RO-negative and positively selected for CCR7. The chain combines TRBV19 with TRBJ2-1, with D maybe TRBD2 (5 bases). The sample was naive CD8+ T cells sorted from blood. This TCR came from a man younger than 35 in good health. The CDR3 nucleotides are TGTGCCAGTACCCAACCTGAAGGGAGCCATGAGCAGTTCTTC. This codes for CASTQPEGSHEQFF.